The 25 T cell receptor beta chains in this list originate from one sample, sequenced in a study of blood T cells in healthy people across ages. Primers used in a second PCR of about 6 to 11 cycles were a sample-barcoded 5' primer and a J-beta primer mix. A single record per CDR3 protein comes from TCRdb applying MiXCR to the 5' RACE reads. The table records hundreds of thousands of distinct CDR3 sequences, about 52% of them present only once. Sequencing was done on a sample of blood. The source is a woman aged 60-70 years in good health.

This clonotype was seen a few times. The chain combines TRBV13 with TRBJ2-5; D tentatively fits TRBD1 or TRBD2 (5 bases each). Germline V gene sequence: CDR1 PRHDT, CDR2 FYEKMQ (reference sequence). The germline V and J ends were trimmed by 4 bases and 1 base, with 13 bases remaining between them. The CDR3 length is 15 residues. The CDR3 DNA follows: TGTGCCAGCAGCTCGTCCCCGGGACCCCAAGAGACCCAGTACTTC. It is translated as CASSSSPGPQETQYF.

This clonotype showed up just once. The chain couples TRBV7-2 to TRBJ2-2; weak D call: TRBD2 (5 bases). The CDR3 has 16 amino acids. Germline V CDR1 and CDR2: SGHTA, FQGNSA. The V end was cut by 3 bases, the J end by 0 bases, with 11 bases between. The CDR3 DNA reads TGTGCCAGCAGCTTGGACGGGAATTCGAACACCGGGGAGCTGTTTTTT. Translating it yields CASSLDGNSNTGELFF. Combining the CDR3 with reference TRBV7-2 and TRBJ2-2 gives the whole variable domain GAGVSQSPSNKVTEKGKDVELRCDPISGHTALYWYRQSLGQGLEFLIYFQGNSAPDKSGLPSDRFSAERTGGSVSTLTIQRTQQEDSAVYLCASSLDGNSNTGELFFGEGSRLTVL.

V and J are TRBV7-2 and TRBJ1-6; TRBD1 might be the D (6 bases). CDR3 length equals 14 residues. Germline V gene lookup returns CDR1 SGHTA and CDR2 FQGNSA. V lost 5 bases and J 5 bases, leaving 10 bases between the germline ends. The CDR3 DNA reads TGTGCCAGCAGCGCCTACAGGGATAATTCACCCCTCCACTTT. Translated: CASSAYRDNSPLHF.

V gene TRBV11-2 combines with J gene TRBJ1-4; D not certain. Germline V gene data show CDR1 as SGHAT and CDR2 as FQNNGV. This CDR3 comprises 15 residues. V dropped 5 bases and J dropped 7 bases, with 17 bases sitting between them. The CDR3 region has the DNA TGTGCCAGCAGCCCTCGCGGGGTTGGTGGTGAAAAACTGTTTTTT. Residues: CASSPRGVGGEKLFF.

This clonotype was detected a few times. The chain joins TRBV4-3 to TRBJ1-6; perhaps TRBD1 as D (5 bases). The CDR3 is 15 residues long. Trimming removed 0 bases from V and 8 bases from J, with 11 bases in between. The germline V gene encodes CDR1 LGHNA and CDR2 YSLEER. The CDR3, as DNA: TGCGCCAGCAGCCAAGAACCAGGGAAGCATTCACCCCTCCACTTT. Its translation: CASSQEPGKHSPLHF.

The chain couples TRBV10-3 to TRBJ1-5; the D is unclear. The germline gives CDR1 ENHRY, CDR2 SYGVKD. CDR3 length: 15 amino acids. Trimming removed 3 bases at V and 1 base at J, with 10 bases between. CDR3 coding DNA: TGTGCCATCAGTGATGCTCTACAGAGCAATCAGCCCCAGCATTTT. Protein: CAISDALQSNQPQHF.

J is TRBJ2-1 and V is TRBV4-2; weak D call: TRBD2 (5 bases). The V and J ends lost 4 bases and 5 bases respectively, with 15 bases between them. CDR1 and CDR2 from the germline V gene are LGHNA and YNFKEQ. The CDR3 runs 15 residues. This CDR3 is CASSRGAGKNNEQFF. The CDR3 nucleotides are TGTGCCAGCAGCCGAGGAGCCGGGAAAAACAATGAGCAGTTCTTC.

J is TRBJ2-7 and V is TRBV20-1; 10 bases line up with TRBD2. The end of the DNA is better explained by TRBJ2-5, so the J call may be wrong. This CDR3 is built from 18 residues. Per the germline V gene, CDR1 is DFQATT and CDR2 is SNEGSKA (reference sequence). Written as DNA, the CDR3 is TGCAGTGCCCCCAACCGGGGCCTAGCGGGAGCCGGCAGGGAGACCCAGTACTTC. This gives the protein CSAPNRGLAGAGRETQYF.

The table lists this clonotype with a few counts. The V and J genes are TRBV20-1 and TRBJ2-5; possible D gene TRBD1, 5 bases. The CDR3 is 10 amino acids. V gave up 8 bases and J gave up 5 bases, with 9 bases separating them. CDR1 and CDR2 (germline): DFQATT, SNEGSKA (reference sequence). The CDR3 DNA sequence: TGCAGTCCAGGGTCCGAGACCCAGTACTTC. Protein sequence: CSPGSETQYF.

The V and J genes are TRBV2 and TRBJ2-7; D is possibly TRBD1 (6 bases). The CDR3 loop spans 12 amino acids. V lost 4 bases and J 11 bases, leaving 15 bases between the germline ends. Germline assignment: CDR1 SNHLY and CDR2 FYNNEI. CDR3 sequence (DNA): TGTGCCAGCAGTGGAGTAACAGGGAACGAGTACTTC. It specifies CASSGVTGNEYF.

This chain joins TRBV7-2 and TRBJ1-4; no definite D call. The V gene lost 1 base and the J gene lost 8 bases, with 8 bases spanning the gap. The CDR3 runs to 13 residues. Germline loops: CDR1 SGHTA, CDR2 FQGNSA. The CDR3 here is CASSLGTKEKLFF. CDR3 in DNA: TGTGCCAGCAGCTTAGGAACAAAAGAAAAACTGTTTTTT.

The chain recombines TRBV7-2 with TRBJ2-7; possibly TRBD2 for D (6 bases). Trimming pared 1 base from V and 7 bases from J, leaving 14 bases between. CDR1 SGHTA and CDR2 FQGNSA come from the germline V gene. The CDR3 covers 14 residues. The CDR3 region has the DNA TGTGCCAGCAGCTTAGGAGGCGGGGCTTCAGAGCAGTACTTC. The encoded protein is CASSLGGGASEQYF.

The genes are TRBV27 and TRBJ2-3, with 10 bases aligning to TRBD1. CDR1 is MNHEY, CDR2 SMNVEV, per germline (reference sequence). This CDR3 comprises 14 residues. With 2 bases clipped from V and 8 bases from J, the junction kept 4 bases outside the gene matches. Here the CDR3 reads CASSLRQGASTQYF. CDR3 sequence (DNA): TGTGCCAGCAGTTTACGACAGGGGGCGAGTACGCAGTATTTT.

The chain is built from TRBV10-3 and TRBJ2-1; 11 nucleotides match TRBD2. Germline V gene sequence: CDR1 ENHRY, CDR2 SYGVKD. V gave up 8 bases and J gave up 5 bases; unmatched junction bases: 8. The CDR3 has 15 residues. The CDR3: CAIGPGLAEHNEQFF. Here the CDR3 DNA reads TGTGCCATCGGACCGGGACTAGCGGAGCACAATGAGCAGTTCTTC.

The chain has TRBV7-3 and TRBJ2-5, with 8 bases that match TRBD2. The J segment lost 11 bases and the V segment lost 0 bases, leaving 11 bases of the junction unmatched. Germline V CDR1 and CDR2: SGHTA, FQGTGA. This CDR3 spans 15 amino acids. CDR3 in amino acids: CASSLTSGIGNEQYF. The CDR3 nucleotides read TGTGCCAGCAGCTTAACTAGCGGGATAGGCAATGAGCAGTACTTC.

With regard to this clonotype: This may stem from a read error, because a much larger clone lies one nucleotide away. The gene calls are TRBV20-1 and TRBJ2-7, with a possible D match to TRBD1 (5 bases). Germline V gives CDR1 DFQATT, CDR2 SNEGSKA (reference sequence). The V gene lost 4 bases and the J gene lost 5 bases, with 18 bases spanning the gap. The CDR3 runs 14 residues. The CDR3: CSATEWQGPNEQYF. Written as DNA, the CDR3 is TGCAGTGCTACGGAGTGGCAGGGTCCGAACGAGCAGTACTTC.

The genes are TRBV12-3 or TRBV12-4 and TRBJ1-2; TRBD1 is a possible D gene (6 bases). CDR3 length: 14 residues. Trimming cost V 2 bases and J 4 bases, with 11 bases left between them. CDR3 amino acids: CASSLSSGVYGYTF. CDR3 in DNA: TGTGCCAGCAGTTTATCCTCAGGGGTCTATGGCTACACCTTC.

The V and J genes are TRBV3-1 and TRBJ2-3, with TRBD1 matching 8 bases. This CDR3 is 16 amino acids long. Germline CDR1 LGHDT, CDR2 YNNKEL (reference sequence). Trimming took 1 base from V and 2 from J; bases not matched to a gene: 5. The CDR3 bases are TGTGCCAGCAGCCAAGTTGGGGACAGGTCCACAGATACGCAGTATTTT. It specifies CASSQVGDRSTDTQYF.

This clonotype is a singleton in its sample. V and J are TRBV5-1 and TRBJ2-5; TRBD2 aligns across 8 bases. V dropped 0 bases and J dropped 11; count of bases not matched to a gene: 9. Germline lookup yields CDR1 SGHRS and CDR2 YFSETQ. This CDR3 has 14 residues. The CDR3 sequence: CASSLESGSNEQYF. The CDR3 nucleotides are TGCGCCAGCAGCTTGGAAAGCGGGAGCAATGAGCAGTACTTC.

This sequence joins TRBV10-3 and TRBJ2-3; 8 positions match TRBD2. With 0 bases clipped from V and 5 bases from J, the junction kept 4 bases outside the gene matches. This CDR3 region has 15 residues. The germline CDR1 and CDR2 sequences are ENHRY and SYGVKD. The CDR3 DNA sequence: TGTGCCATCAGTGAGTCCGGGACTAGACAAGATACGCAGTATTTT. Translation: CAISESGTRQDTQYF.

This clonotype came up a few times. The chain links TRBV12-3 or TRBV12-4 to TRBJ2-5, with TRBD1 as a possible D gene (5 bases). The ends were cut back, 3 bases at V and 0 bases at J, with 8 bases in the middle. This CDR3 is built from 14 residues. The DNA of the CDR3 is TGTGCCAGCAGTTTGGTGACAGACCAAGAGACCCAGTACTTC. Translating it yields CASSLVTDQETQYF.

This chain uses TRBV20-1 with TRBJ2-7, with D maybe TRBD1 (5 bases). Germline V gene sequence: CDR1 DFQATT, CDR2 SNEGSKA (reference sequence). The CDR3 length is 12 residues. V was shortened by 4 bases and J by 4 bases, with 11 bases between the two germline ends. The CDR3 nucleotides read TGCAGTGCTAAGACCCAGGGTTACGAGCAGTACTTC. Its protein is CSAKTQGYEQYF.

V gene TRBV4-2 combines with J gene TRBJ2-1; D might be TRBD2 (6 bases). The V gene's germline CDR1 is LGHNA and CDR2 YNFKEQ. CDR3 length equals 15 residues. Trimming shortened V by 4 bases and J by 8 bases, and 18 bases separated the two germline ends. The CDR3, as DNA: TGTGCCAGCAGCCGTCTGGCGGGGCGTTTGGATGAGCAGTTCTTC. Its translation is CASSRLAGRLDEQFF.

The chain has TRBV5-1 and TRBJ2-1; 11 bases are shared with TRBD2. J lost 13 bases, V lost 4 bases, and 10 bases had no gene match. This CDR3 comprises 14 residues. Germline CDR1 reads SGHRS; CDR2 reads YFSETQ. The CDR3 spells CASSPIPTSGIQFF. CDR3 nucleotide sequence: TGCGCCAGCAGCCCTATACCGACTAGCGGGATTCAGTTCTTC.

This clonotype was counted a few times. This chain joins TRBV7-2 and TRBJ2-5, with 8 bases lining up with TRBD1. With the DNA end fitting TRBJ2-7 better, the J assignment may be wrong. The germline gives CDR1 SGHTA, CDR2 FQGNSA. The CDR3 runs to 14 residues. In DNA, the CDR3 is TGTGCCAGCAGCGCCCGGACAGGGCCCCTCGAGCAGTACTTC. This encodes CASSARTGPLEQYF.